The rows below give T cell receptor beta chains drawn from one sample of a study of blood T cell repertoires in COVID-19. The table came from immunoSEQ multiplex PCR; TCRdb's copy has only in-frame clones and leaves some out. The table includes 280,000 or so clones, around 90% detected once. The sample consisted of PBMCs or T cells enriched from blood (not recorded which). The receptors shown here come from a young woman with acute COVID-19. CDR3s include the opening cysteine and the closing phenylalanine or tryptophan. D genes are given only for firm matches. Clone sizes are given selectively: once, few, many, or a class where the clone is expanded.

TRBJ2-3 TRBV5-1 TRBD2 few CASSVYLGTSGTTSTDTQYF TGCGCCAGCAGCGTCTACCTCGGGACTAGCGGAACCACTAGCACAGATACGCAGTATTTT
TRBJ1-1 TRBV4-3 . . CASSQDRVGSGAFF TGCGCCAGCAGCCAAGATCGGGTTGGGTCGGGAGCTTTCTTT
TRBJ2-1 TRBV7-2 TRBD2 . CASSFPSGGYNEQFF TGTGCCAGCAGCTTTCCTAGCGGGGGTTACAATGAGCAGTTCTTC
TRBJ2-7 TRBV29-1 . once CSVYSSSYEQYF TGCAGCGTTTACAGCAGCTCCTACGAGCAGTACTTC
TRBJ2-3 TRBV18 . . CASSSDAGTDTQYF TGTGCCAGCTCCAGTGATGCAGGGACAGATACGCAGTATTTT
TRBJ1-5 TRBV19 . . CASSIVGYGNQPQHF TGTGCCAGTAGTATAGTCGGGTACGGCAATCAGCCCCAGCATTTT
TRBJ2-3 TRBV12-5 TRBD2 . CASGLGSGGGQTDTQYF TGTGCTAGTGGTTTGGGGTCGGGAGGAGGGCAGACAGATACGCAGTATTTT
TRBJ2-2 TRBV7-6 . . CASSLGVWAPGELFF TGTGCCAGCAGCTTGGGCGTGTGGGCTCCCGGGGAGCTGTTTTTT
TRBJ2-3 TRBV7-9 . . CASSLLLRQETTHTDTQYF TGTGCCAGCAGCTTACTACTGAGACAGGAAACAACCCACACAGATACGCAGTATTTT
TRBJ2-7 TRBV19 . . CASTIAVVYEQYF TGTGCCAGTACCATAGCCGTGGTCTACGAGCAGTACTTC
TRBJ1-2 TRBV25-1 . . CASSVGALGGYTF TGTGCCAGCAGTGTTGGGGCCCTGGGGGGCTACACCTTC
TRBJ2-2 TRBV27 TRBD2 . CASSLSDNLAGGTGELFF TGTGCCAGCAGTTTATCGGATAATCTAGCGGGAGGTACCGGGGAGCTGTTTTTT
TRBJ2-7 TRBV15 TRBD1 . CATTDRDGRDEQYF TGTGCCACCACGGACAGGGATGGTCGGGACGAGCAGTACTTC
TRBJ2-1 TRBV7-9 TRBD2 . CASSLGLAGGHNEQFF TGTGCCAGCAGCTTAGGACTAGCGGGGGGCCACAATGAGCAGTTCTTC
TRBJ2-5 TRBV11-3 . . CASSWSGQGKETQYF TGTGCCAGCAGCTGGTCTGGTCAGGGTAAAGAGACCCAGTACTTC
TRBJ1-6 TRBV5-6 TRBD1 few CASSLDRGLYNSPLHF TGTGCCAGCAGCCTGGACAGGGGGCTCTATAATTCACCCCTCCACTTT
TRBJ1-2 TRBV28 TRBD1 . CASSFGDRGHYGYTF TGTGCCAGCAGTTTTGGGGACAGGGGGCACTATGGCTACACCTTC
TRBJ1-3 TRBV7-9 . . CATAASSGNTIYF TGTGCCACGGCGGCTAGTTCTGGAAACACCATATATTTT
TRBJ1-5 TRBV19 . . CASRLTGYGNQPQHF TGTGCCAGTAGGTTAACAGGGTATGGCAATCAGCCCCAGCATTTT
TRBJ2-7 TRBV4-1 TRBD1 . CASSQGADRPYYEQYF TGCGCCAGCAGCCAAGGAGCGGACAGGCCCTACTACGAGCAGTACTTC
TRBJ2-2 TRBV9 . . CASSGYSSNTGELFF TGTGCCAGCAGCGGATACAGTTCGAACACCGGGGAGCTGTTTTTT
TRBJ2-3 TRBV18 . once CASSPPGDPGDTQYF TGTGCCAGCTCACCCCCAGGCGACCCGGGGGATACGCAGTATTTT
TRBJ2-1 TRBV7-9 TRBD2 once CASSSPGAGEENEQFF TGTGCCAGCAGCTCCCCTGGGGCGGGAGAGGAAAATGAGCAGTTCTTC
TRBJ2-7 TRBV24-1 TRBD2 . CATSDGASGKSYEQYF TGTGCCACCAGTGATGGCGCTAGCGGGAAATCCTACGAGCAGTACTTC
TRBJ2-7 TRBV15 TRBD2 . CATSRDLAGVISYEQYF TGTGCCACCAGCAGAGATTTGGCGGGAGTTATCTCCTACGAGCAGTACTTC
TRBJ2-2 TRBV19 TRBD2 . CASTPGGGRNTGELFF TGTGCCAGTACTCCCGGCGGCGGGAGGAACACCGGGGAGCTGTTTTTT
TRBJ2-7 TRBV6-5 TRBD1 . CASSYRDRGEQYF TGTGCCAGCAGTTACCGGGACAGGGGCGAGCAGTACTTC
TRBJ1-1 TRBV9 TRBD1 . CASSPPGQQAFF TGTGCCAGCAGCCCCCCGGGACAGCAAGCTTTCTTT
TRBJ1-5 TRBV19 TRBD1 . CASSAYRGYQPQHF TGTGCCAGTAGTGCATACAGGGGTTATCAGCCCCAGCATTTT
TRBJ1-1 TRBV7-9 . . CASIQKGTEAFF TGTGCCAGCATCCAGAAGGGGACAGAAGCTTTCTTT
TRBJ2-3 TRBV11-2 . . CASSIQGGGDTQYF TGTGCCAGCAGTATCCAGGGGGGAGGAGATACGCAGTATTTT
TRBJ2-2 TRBV7-9 . . CASNVGGAERTGELFF TGTGCCAGCAATGTCGGCGGTGCGGAGCGGACCGGGGAGCTGTTTTTT
TRBJ2-5 TRBV29-1 TRBD2 . CSVAGGKETQYF TGCAGCGTTGCGGGGGGGAAGGAGACCCAGTACTTC
TRBJ2-2 TRBV18 TRBD2 few CASEHQAGGSPGELFF TGTGCCAGCGAACATCAAGCGGGAGGGTCCCCCGGGGAGCTGTTTTTT
TRBJ1-2 TRBV5-5 . . CASSLGLLGYTF TGTGCCAGCAGCTTGGGCCTACTTGGCTACACCTTC
TRBJ1-2 TRBV29-1 . . CSVEIDRSYGYTF TGCAGCGTTGAAATAGACAGGTCCTATGGCTACACCTTC
TRBJ1-2 TRBV5-5 TRBD1 . CASSLPGQGPGGYTF TGTGCCAGCAGCCTGCCGGGACAGGGGCCGGGGGGCTACACCTTC
TRBJ1-1 TRBV3-1/TRBV3-2 . . CASSQETGGIGRDTEAFF TGTGCCAGCAGCCAAGAAACGGGGGGGATAGGGAGAGATACTGAAGCTTTCTTT
TRBJ1-1 TRBV19 . . CASSILKNTEAFF TGTGCCAGTAGTATTCTTAAAAACACTGAAGCTTTCTTT
TRBJ2-1 TRBV12-5 . . CASGLSVHSYNEQFF TGTGCTAGTGGTTTGTCGGTTCACTCCTACAATGAGCAGTTCTTC
TRBJ1-1 TRBV21-1 . . CASSIQGTGARSTEAFF TGTGCCAGCAGTATACAGGGGACGGGAGCAAGAAGCACTGAAGCTTTCTTT
TRBJ2-3 TRBV27 . few CASSLTFVGTDTQYF TGTGCCAGCAGCCTCACGTTTGTAGGCACAGATACGCAGTATTTT
TRBJ1-5 TRBV28 . . CASSWGQRNQPQHF TGTGCCAGCAGTTGGGGGCAGAGAAATCAGCCCCAGCATTTT
TRBJ2-5 TRBV2 . . CASRSGETQYF TGTGCCAGCCGGTCGGGGGAGACCCAGTACTTC
TRBJ2-5 TRBV5-7 . . CASSPLGSRKTQYF TGTGCCAGCAGCCCTCTTGGTAGCCGTAAGACCCAGTACTTC
TRBJ1-1 TRBV3-1/TRBV3-2 TRBD1 . CASRPQGVNTEAFF TGTGCCAGCAGGCCTCAGGGGGTGAACACTGAAGCTTTCTTT
TRBJ1-2 TRBV2 TRBD1 . CASGSLSGTAAGYTF TGTGCCAGCGGATCACTATCCGGGACAGCCGCAGGCTACACCTTC
TRBJ1-2 TRBV4-2 . . CASSQAQGDYGYTF TGTGCCAGCAGCCAAGCCCAGGGTGACTATGGCTACACCTTC
TRBJ2-7 TRBV4-1 TRBD2 . CASSQETQLAGRLKGYEQYF TGCGCCAGCAGCCAAGAAACCCAACTAGCGGGAAGGTTAAAAGGGTACGAGCAGTACTTC
TRBJ1-3 TRBV19 . . CASTGQLSGNTIYF TGTGCCAGTACAGGGCAGCTCTCTGGAAACACCATATATTTT
TRBJ2-7 TRBV18 TRBD2 . CASSPRLAGDPKYYEQYF TGTGCCAGCTCACCTAGACTAGCGGGAGACCCAAAATATTACGAGCAGTACTTC
TRBJ2-3 TRBV6-1 . . CASSEWAQNSDTQYF TGTGCCAGCAGTGAATGGGCACAGAACTCAGATACGCAGTATTTT
TRBJ1-5 TRBV19 . . CASSMLDTYNQPQHF TGTGCCAGTAGTATGCTGGACACGTACAATCAGCCCCAGCATTTT
TRBJ1-1 TRBV4-1 TRBD1 once CASSQMGQGNTEAFF TGCGCCAGCAGCCAAATGGGACAGGGGAACACTGAAGCTTTCTTT